The 30 T cell receptor beta chains below were found in one sample sequenced in a study of T cells in localized non-small cell lung cancer. The table came from immunoSEQ multiplex PCR; TCRdb's copy has only in-frame clones and leaves some out. The sample carries some 40,000 clones, around nine tenths recorded once. The specimen comprised peripheral blood, sampled before any cancer treatment. Receptors were obtained from a female donor aged 60 or older with stage I lung adenocarcinoma.

CDR3 loop: CASSPPTGGYYEQYV. The CDR3, as DNA: TGCGCCAGCAGTCCCCCGACAGGGGGCTACTACGAGCAGTACGTC. The chain is built from TRBV11-2 and TRBJ2-7; the match to TRBD1 covers 10 bases. The CDR3 contains 15 residues. Germline lookup yields CDR1 SGHAT and CDR2 FQNNGV.

The chain has TRBV9 and TRBJ2-5; D is uncertain. Germline V gene data show CDR1 as SGDLS and CDR2 as YYNGEE. The V and J ends lost 4 bases and 3 bases respectively, with 4 bases between them. There are 11 residues in the CDR3. In DNA form, the CDR3 reads TGTGCCAGCAGCCGTGAAGAGACCCAGTACTTC. Its translation is CASSREETQYF.

The genes are TRBV28 and TRBJ2-3; 7 bases are a match to TRBD1. Germline CDR1 and CDR2: MDHEN and SYDVKM. This CDR3 comprises 15 residues. V was pared by 5 bases and J by 1 base, with 6 bases of the junction left unmatched. The CDR3 here is CASSPLGQGTDTQYF. The CDR3 DNA reads TGTGCCAGCAGTCCCCTCGGACAGGGCACAGATACGCAGTATTTT.

The J gene is TRBJ2-1, the V gene TRBV19; perhaps TRBD1 as D (6 bases). Germline CDR1 is LNHDA and CDR2 is SQIVND (reference sequence). V was shortened by 6 bases and J by 4 bases, with 16 bases between the two germline ends. This CDR3 region has 15 residues. The CDR3 sequence: CASSPRRDRYNEQFF. The CDR3 DNA follows: TGTGCCAGTAGCCCGAGGCGAGACAGGTACAATGAGCAGTTCTTC.

This chain links TRBV5-1 with TRBJ1-1, with D tentatively TRBD1 (6 bases). The V gene lost 3 bases and the J gene lost 3 bases, with 12 bases spanning the gap. This CDR3 is built from 14 residues. CDR1 is SGHRS and CDR2 is YFSETQ in the germline V gene. CDR3 nucleotides: TGCGCCAGCAGCTGGGGGGGCCGGGACACTGAAGCTTTCTTT. This encodes CASSWGGRDTEAFF.

The CDR3 DNA reads TGTGCCAGTAGTATGGGCGACTCCGAGCAGTACTTC. Translating gives CASSMGDSEQYF. This chain links TRBV19 with TRBJ2-7, with unresolved D. V dropped 3 bases and J dropped 6 bases, with 9 bases sitting between them. CDR1 is LNHDA and CDR2 is SQIVND in the germline V gene (reference sequence). This CDR3 is 12 amino acids long.

This clone was observed a handful of times. The genes are TRBV18 and TRBJ2-7, with D unclear. CDR1 and CDR2 (germline): KGHSH, LQKENI. V lost 5 bases and J 5 bases, leaving 7 bases between the germline ends. The CDR3 length is 11 residues. The CDR3 DNA follows: TGTGCCAGCTCATCTGGGGACGAGCAGTACGTC. Translating it yields CASSSGDEQYV.

The chain has TRBV6-1 and TRBJ1-2; TRBD1 agrees at 8 bases. The germline CDR1 and CDR2 sequences are MNHNS and SASEGT. This CDR3 spans 13 amino acids. Trimming removed 4 bases from V and 2 bases from J; junction bases left unmatched: 0. Written as DNA, the CDR3 is TGTGCCAGCAGTGGGGACAGGAACTATGGCTACACCTTC. Translation: CASSGDRNYGYTF.

The chain joins TRBV19 to TRBJ1-5; 8 bases fit TRBD1. J was trimmed by 4 bases and V by 4 bases; bases with no gene match: 3. CDR3 length equals 14 residues. CDR1 LNHDA and CDR2 SQIVND come from the germline V gene (reference sequence). The CDR3 DNA is TGTGCCAGTAGTAGTAGGACAGGGAATCAGCCCCAGCATTTT. This translates into CASSSRTGNQPQHF.

The rearrangement uses TRBV19 and TRBJ1-1, with D tentatively TRBD1 (5 bases). Trimming removed 6 bases at V and 5 bases at J, with 22 bases between. Germline V lookup: CDR1 LNHDA, CDR2 SQIVND (reference sequence). The CDR3 loop spans 16 amino acids. CDR3 DNA sequence: TGTGCCAGTAGCCCTATGAAGGGGAGGGGAAGGACTGAAGCTTTCTTT. It translates to CASSPMKGRGRTEAFF.

This clone was detected a few times. The genes are TRBV2 and TRBJ1-5, with TRBD1 matching 7 bases. Germline V gene sequence: CDR1 SNHLY, CDR2 FYNNEI. CDR3 length equals 14 residues. V shed 7 bases and J 5 bases; nucleotides not matched to a gene: 8. The CDR3 nucleotides read TGTGCCAGCAATCTACGACAGGGCTATCAGCCCCAGCATTTT. Translated, it gives CASNLRQGYQPQHF.

The V call is TRBV15, the J call TRBJ1-1; D gene unclear. Deletions cut 0 bases from V and 2 bases from J, with 4 bases between. CDR1 and CDR2 from the germline V gene are LNHNV and YYDKDF (reference sequence). The CDR3 has 13 residues. CDR3 sequence: CATSREVNTEAFF. The CDR3, as DNA: TGTGCCACCAGCAGAGAGGTCAACACTGAAGCTTTCTTT.

The chain has TRBV5-1 and TRBJ1-1; no definite D call. Germline V gene data show CDR1 as SGHRS and CDR2 as YFSETQ. V dropped 0 bases and J dropped 1 base, with 7 bases sitting between them. The CDR3 is 14 residues long. Written as DNA, the CDR3 is TGCGCCAGCAGCTTGGAGGGAGAGAACACTGAAGCTTTCTTT. This translates into CASSLEGENTEAFF.

This rearrangement joins TRBV19 to TRBJ2-1; D possibly corresponds to TRBD1 (6 bases). CDR3 size: 15 residues. The germline CDR1 and CDR2 sequences are LNHDA and SQIVND (reference sequence). V dropped 3 bases and J dropped 5 bases, with 14 bases sitting between them. CDR3 sequence: CASSITGWMDNEQFF. Written as DNA, the CDR3 is TGTGCCAGTAGTATCACAGGGTGGATGGACAATGAGCAGTTCTTC.

The chain combines TRBV7-2 with TRBJ2-5; D possibly corresponds to TRBD1 (6 bases). Germline lookup yields CDR1 SGHTA and CDR2 FQGNSA. The CDR3 consists of 14 residues. V lost 1 base to trimming and J lost 5 bases, with 11 bases between them. The CDR3 spells CASSLGAQGETQYF. The CDR3 DNA reads TGTGCCAGCAGCTTAGGGGCCCAGGGGGAGACCCAGTACTTC.

V usage is TRBV4-1 and J usage is TRBJ2-7; 10 bases map to TRBD2. The CDR3 totals 15 residues. Trimming removed 1 base from V and 4 bases from J; junction bases left unmatched: 4. Germline lookup yields CDR1 MGHRA and CDR2 YSYEKL. The CDR3 reads CASSQVLTSGYEQYF. CDR3 sequence (DNA): TGCGCCAGCAGCCAAGTACTGACTAGCGGGTACGAGCAGTACTTC.

In this sample, this clone turned up once. J is TRBJ2-5 and V is TRBV5-1, with 13 bases that match TRBD2. The CDR3 extends over 16 amino acids. The junction had 6 bases not matched to a gene; V was cut back by 3 bases and J by 4 bases. The germline V gene encodes CDR1 SGHRS and CDR2 YFSETQ. The CDR3 here is CASSSLLAGGPETQYF. The CDR3 bases are TGCGCCAGCAGCTCGCTACTAGCGGGGGGGCCAGAGACCCAGTACTTC.

This clone showed up just once. The rearrangement uses TRBV19 and TRBJ1-3, with D hard to call. The CDR3 runs 14 residues. Germline assignment: CDR1 LNHDA and CDR2 SQIVND (reference sequence). V shed 7 bases and J shed 0 bases, with 10 bases lying between them. In DNA, the CDR3 is TGTGCCAGTACTCCGACGAACTCTGGAAACACCATATATTTT. It translates to CASTPTNSGNTIYF.

The gene calls are TRBV6-1 and TRBJ2-7; D unclear. The CDR3 extends over 13 amino acids. CDR1 and CDR2 from the germline V gene are MNHNS and SASEGT. V lost 6 bases and J lost 0, with 9 bases in between. CDR3 loop: CASRSESSYEQYV. The DNA of the CDR3 is TGTGCCAGCAGGTCAGAGAGCTCCTACGAGCAGTACGTC.

The chain is built from TRBV5-1 and TRBJ1-1; D not resolved. This CDR3 contains 16 residues. From germline, CDR1 is SGHRS and CDR2 YFSETQ. V was clipped by 4 bases and J by 5 bases, with 21 bases between them. CDR3: CASSPGGDVLGTEAFF. In nucleotides, the CDR3 is TGCGCCAGCAGCCCCGGAGGTGACGTCTTGGGAACTGAAGCTTTCTTT.

CDR3 bases: TGTGCCAGCAGCCACAGGGGATCTAGGGTCAATGAGCAGTTCTTC. It yields the protein CASSHRGSRVNEQFF. This chain uses TRBV7-3 with TRBJ2-1; 7 bases fit TRBD1. Germline V lookup: CDR1 SGHTA, CDR2 FQGTGA. The CDR3 is made up of 15 amino acids. V lost 5 bases to trimming and J lost 6 bases; unmatched junction nucleotides: 10.

The chain couples TRBV7-3 to TRBJ1-1; no clear D gene. V lost 5 bases and J 1 base, leaving 8 bases between the germline ends. In germline, CDR1 is SGHTA, CDR2 FQGTGA. The CDR3 has 13 amino acids. In DNA, the CDR3 is TGTGCCAGCAGCCCGCTTGAGAACACTGAAGCTTTCTTT. It yields the protein CASSPLENTEAFF.

V usage is TRBV4-1 and J usage is TRBJ2-5; 8 nucleotides align to TRBD1. The CDR3 totals 16 residues. Germline V lookup: CDR1 MGHRA, CDR2 YSYEKL. With 2 bases clipped from V and 4 bases from J, the junction kept 9 bases outside the gene matches. CDR3 loop: CASSQSRTGSLETQYF. The CDR3 nucleotides are TGCGCCAGCAGCCAATCCCGGACAGGGTCCTTAGAGACCCAGTACTTC.

This chain uses TRBV9 with TRBJ1-3; TRBD1 matches at 8 bases. The CDR3 is made up of 15 amino acids. Unmatched junction bases numbered 6, after V lost 3 bases and J lost 4 bases. Germline values: CDR1 SGDLS, CDR2 YYNGEE. CDR3 nucleotide sequence: TGTGCCAGCAGCGGGGACGACAGGGGAGGAAACACCATATATTTT. Amino acids: CASSGDDRGGNTIYF. The whole variable domain, filled in from reference TRBV9 and TRBJ1-3, reads DSGVTQTPKHLITATGQRVTLRCSPRSGDLSVYWYQQSLDQGLQFLIQYYNGEERAKGNILERFSAQQFPDLHSELNLSSLELGDSALYFCASSGDDRGGNTIYFGEGSWLTVV.

The rearrangement uses TRBV9 and TRBJ2-2; D gene ambiguous. The CDR3 has 13 amino acids. The germline gives CDR1 SGDLS, CDR2 YYNGEE. Between the trimmed V and J ends, which lost 0 bases and 4 bases, there was a span of 4 bases. The CDR3 spells CASSVAVTGELFF. In DNA form, the CDR3 reads TGTGCCAGCAGCGTAGCGGTCACCGGGGAGCTGTTTTTT.

The V and J genes are TRBV11-2 and TRBJ2-3; no clear D gene. Germline V gives CDR1 SGHAT, CDR2 FQNNGV. This CDR3 is 14 amino acids long. The germline V and J ends were trimmed by 3 bases and 0 bases, with 7 bases remaining between them. The CDR3 coding sequence is TGTGCCAGCAGCTTCCTCACAAGCACAGATACGCAGTATTTT. Residues: CASSFLTSTDTQYF.

The genes are TRBV4-1 and TRBJ1-5, with 7 nucleotides matching TRBD1. The junction had 19 bases not matched to a gene; V was cut back by 4 bases and J by 7 bases. The CDR3 runs 18 residues. CDR1 MGHRA and CDR2 YSYEKL come from the germline V gene. The chain's CDR3 is CASSLEPRQGLQGQPQHF. The DNA for the CDR3 is TGCGCCAGCAGCCTAGAACCGAGACAGGGTTTGCAAGGACAGCCCCAGCATTTT.

V and J are TRBV10-3 and TRBJ1-1; a weak D match, TRBD1 (6 bases). V shed 1 base and J shed 0 bases, with 12 bases lying between them. The CDR3 runs to 16 residues. Germline V lookup: CDR1 ENHRY, CDR2 SYGVKD. CDR3 nucleotide sequence: TGTGCCATCAGTGAGTACCCACAGGGTATGAACACTGAAGCTTTCTTT. It codes for CAISEYPQGMNTEAFF.

The chain joins TRBV5-4 to TRBJ1-1; tentatively, D is TRBD1 (5 bases). V shed 6 bases and J shed 3 bases, with 18 bases lying between them. Per the germline V gene, CDR1 is SGHNT and CDR2 is YYREEE (reference sequence). The CDR3 totals 15 residues. This CDR3 is CASTPGPLLDTEAFF. The CDR3 bases are TGTGCCAGCACCCCGGGACCTCTCTTGGACACTGAAGCTTTCTTT.

The chain couples TRBV19 to TRBJ2-5; 11 nucleotides agree with TRBD1. Germline CDR1 reads LNHDA; CDR2 reads SQIVND (reference sequence). The trim removed 4 bases at V and 3 bases at J, leaving 4 bases unmatched. This CDR3 region has 15 residues. DNA of the CDR3: TGTGCCAGTAGTAGAAGGGACAGGGGGGAAGAGACCCAGTACTTC. Protein product: CASSRRDRGEETQYF.